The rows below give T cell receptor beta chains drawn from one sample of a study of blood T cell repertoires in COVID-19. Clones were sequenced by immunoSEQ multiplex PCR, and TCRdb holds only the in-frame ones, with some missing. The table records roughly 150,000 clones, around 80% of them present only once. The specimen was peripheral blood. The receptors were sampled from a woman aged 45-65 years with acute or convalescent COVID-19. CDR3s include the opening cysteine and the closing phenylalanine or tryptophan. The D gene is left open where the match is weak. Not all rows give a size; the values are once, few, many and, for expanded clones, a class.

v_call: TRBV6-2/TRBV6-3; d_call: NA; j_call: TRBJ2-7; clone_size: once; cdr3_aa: CASSYLGGPRSYEQYF; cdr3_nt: TGTGCCAGCAGTTACTTGGGCGGGCCTCGGTCCTACGAGCAGTACTTC
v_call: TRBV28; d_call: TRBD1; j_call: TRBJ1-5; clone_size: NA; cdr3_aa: CASSPPPAGGQPQHF; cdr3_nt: TGTGCCAGCAGTCCCCCCCCCGCAGGGGGCCAGCCCCAGCATTTT
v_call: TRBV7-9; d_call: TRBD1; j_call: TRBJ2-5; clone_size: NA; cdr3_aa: CASSLGTGSETQYF; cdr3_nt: TGTGCCAGCAGCTTAGGGACAGGGTCAGAGACCCAGTACTTC
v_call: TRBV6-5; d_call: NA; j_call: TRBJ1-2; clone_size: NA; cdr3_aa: CASRLKLRDYGYTF; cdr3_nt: TGTGCCAGCAGACTCAAACTGAGGGACTATGGCTACACCTTC
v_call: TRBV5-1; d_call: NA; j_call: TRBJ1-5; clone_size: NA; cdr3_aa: CASSSGYSNQPQHF; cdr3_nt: TGCGCCAGCAGCTCAGGGTATAGCAATCAGCCCCAGCATTTT
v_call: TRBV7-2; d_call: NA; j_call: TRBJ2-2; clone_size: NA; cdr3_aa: CASSSYTAGELFF; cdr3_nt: TGTGCCAGCAGCTCCTATACGGCCGGGGAGCTGTTTTTT
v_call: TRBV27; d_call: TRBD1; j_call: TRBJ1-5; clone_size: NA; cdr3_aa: CASSPRQGRQPQHF; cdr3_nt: TGTGCCAGCAGTCCTCGACAGGGTAGACAGCCCCAGCATTTT
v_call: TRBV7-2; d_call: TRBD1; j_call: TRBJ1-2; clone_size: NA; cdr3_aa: CASSLVAGGHGYTF; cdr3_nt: TGTGCCAGCAGCTTAGTAGCAGGGGGCCATGGCTACACCTTC
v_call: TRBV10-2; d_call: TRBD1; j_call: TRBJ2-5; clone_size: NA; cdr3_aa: CASSGQGAKETQYF; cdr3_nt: TGCGCCAGCAGTGGACAGGGGGCTAAAGAGACCCAGTACTTC
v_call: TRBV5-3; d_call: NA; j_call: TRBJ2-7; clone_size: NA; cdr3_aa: CARSGGPDEQYF; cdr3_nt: TGTGCCAGAAGCGGAGGCCCTGACGAGCAGTACTTC
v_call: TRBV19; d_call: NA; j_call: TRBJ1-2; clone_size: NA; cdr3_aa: CASSGRQPGYTF; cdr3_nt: TGTGCCAGTAGTGGTCGACAGCCTGGCTACACCTTC
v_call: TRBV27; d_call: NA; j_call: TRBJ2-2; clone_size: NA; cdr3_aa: CASRSYKGRNTGELFF; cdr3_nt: TGTGCCAGCAGATCATACAAGGGGCGGAACACCGGGGAGCTGTTTTTT
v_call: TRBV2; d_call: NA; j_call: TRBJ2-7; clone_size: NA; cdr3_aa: CASSRDRLASYEQYF; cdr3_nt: TGTGCCAGCAGTCGAGACAGGCTTGCCTCCTACGAGCAGTACTTC
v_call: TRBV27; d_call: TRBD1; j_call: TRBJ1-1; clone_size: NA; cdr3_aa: CASSQQGREAFF; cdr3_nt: TGTGCCAGCAGTCAACAGGGGAGGGAAGCTTTCTTT
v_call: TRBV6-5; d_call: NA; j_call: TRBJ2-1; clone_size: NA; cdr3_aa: CASSYRTTAPMNEQFF; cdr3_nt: TGTGCCAGCAGTTACCGGACTACAGCCCCTATGAATGAGCAGTTCTTC
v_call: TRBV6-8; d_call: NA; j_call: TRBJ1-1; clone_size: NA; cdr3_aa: CASSRQQPPEAFF; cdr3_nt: TGTGCCAGCAGCAGACAACAGCCCCCTGAAGCTTTCTTT
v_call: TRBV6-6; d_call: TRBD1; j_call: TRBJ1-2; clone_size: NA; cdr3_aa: CASSYTWTGANYGYTF; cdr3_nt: TGTGCCAGCAGTTACACCTGGACAGGGGCTAACTATGGCTACACCTTC
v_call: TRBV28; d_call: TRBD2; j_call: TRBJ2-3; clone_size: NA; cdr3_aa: CASSIPGGVDTQYF; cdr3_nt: TGTGCCAGCAGCATCCCGGGGGGAGTAGATACGCAGTATTTT
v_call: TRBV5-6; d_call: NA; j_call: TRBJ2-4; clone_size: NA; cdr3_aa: CASSWSGLAKNIQYF; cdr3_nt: TGTGCCAGCAGCTGGAGCGGTCTAGCCAAAAACATTCAGTACTTC
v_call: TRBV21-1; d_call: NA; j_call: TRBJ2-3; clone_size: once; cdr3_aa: CASSKERATSTDTQYF; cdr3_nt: TGTGCCAGCAGCAAAGAGAGGGCCACTAGCACAGATACGCAGTATTTT
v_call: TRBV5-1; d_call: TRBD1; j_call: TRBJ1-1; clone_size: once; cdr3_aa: CASSLAPGTGANTEAFF; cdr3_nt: TGCGCCAGCAGCTTGGCTCCCGGGACAGGGGCGAACACTGAAGCTTTCTTT
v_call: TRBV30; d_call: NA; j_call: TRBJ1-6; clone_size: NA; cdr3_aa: CAWKSTNSPLHF; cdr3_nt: TGTGCCTGGAAGAGTACTAATTCACCCCTCCACTTT
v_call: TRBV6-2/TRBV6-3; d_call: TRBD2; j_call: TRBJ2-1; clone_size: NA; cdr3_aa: CASSTSGPNYNEQFF; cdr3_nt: TGTGCCAGCAGCACTAGCGGGCCGAACTACAATGAGCAGTTCTTC
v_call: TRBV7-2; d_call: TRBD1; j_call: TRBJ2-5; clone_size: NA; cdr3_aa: CASSFDRGETQYF; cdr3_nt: TGTGCCAGCAGCTTCGACAGGGGAGAGACCCAGTACTTC
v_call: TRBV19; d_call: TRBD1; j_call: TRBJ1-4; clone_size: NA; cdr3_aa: CASSIGGGMNEKLFF; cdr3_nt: TGTGCCAGTAGTATAGGAGGGGGCATGAATGAAAAACTGTTTTTT
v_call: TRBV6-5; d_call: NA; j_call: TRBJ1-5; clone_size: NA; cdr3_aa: CASKRQSYSNQPQHF; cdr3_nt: TGTGCCAGCAAACGACAGAGCTATAGCAATCAGCCCCAGCATTTT
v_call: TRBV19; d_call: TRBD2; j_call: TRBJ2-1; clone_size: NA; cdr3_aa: CASSSTSGRMGEQFF; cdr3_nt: TGTGCCAGTAGCTCGACTAGCGGGAGGATGGGTGAGCAGTTCTTC
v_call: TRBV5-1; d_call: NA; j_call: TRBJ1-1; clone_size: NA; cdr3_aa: CASSLEGLGTEAFF; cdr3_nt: TGCGCCAGCAGCTTGGAGGGGCTGGGCACTGAAGCTTTCTTT
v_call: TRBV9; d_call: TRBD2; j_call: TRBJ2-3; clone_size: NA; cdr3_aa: CASSELAGVGTDTQYF; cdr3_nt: TGTGCCAGCAGCGAACTAGCGGGCGTTGGCACAGATACGCAGTATTTT
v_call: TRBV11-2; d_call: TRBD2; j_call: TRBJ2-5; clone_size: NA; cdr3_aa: CASSLGSGGSLWETQYF; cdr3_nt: TGTGCCAGCAGCTTGGGTAGCGGGGGGTCCCTCTGGGAGACCCAGTACTTC
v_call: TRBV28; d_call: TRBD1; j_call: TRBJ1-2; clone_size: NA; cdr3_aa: CASILGQGEYYYGYTF; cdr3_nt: TGTGCCAGCATCCTAGGGCAGGGGGAGTATTACTATGGCTACACCTTC
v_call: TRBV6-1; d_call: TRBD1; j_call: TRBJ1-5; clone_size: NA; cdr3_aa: CASSEGGTVNQPQHF; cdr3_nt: TGTGCCAGCAGTGAAGGGGGGACAGTCAATCAGCCCCAGCATTTT
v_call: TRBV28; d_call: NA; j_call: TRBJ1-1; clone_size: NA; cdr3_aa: CASSTLSLVRAFF; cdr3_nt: TGTGCCAGCAGTACCCTTAGTCTTGTGAGGGCTTTCTTT
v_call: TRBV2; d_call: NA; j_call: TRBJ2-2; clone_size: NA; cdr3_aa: CASRQGRTGGELFF; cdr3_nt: TGTGCCAGCAGACAGGGACGAACGGGCGGGGAGCTGTTTTTT
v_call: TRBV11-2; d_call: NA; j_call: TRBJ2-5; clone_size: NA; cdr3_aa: CASSPTIGPGTQYF; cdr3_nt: TGTGCCAGCAGCCCCACTATAGGCCCGGGGACCCAGTACTTC
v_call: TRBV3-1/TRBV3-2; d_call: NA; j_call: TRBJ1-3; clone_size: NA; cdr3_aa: CASSKTGRAASGNTIYF; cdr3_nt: TGTGCCAGCAGCAAAACAGGACGAGCAGCCTCTGGAAACACCATATATTTT
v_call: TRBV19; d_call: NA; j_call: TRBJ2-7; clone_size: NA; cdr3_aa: CASSMGGGSYEQYF; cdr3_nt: TGTGCCAGTAGTATGGGGGGAGGCTCCTACGAGCAGTACTTC
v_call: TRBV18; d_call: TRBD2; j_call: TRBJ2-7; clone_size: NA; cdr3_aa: CASSPTRAGGEQYF; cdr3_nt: TGTGCCAGCTCACCGACACGGGCGGGGGGCGAGCAGTACTTC
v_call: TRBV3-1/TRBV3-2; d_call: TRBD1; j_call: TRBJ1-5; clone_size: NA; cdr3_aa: CASSRQGNQPQHF; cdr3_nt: TGTGCCAGCAGTCGACAGGGAAATCAGCCCCAGCATTTT
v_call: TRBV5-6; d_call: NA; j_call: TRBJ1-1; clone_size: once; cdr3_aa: CASSLDVSNAEAFF; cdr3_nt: TGTGCCAGCAGCTTAGATGTCTCTAACGCTGAAGCTTTCTTT
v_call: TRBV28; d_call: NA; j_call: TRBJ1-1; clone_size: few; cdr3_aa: CASSLNQGRTEAFF; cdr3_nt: TGTGCCAGCAGTTTAAACCAGGGAAGGACTGAAGCTTTCTTT
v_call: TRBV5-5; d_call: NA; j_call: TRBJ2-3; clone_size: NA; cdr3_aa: CASSLQVPRTDTQYF; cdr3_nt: TGTGCCAGCAGCTTGCAGGTTCCACGCACAGATACGCAGTATTTT
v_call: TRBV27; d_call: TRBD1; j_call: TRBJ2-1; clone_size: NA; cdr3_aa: CASSLCGPPPGQGEDEQFF; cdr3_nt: TGTGCCAGCAGTTTATGTGGACCTCCGCCGGGACAGGGGGAGGATGAGCAGTTCTTC
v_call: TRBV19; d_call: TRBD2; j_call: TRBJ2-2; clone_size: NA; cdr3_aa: CASSIQIAGEAGELFF; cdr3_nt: TGTGCCAGTAGTATCCAAATAGCGGGGGAGGCCGGGGAGCTGTTTTTT
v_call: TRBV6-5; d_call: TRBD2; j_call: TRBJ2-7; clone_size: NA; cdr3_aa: CASLISGRCNEQYF; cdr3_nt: TGTGCCAGCCTTATCAGCGGGAGGTGTAACGAGCAGTACTTC
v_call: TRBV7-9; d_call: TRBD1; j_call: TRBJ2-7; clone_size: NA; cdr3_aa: CASSPIQGRGLYEQYF; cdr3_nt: TGTGCCAGCAGCCCCATCCAGGGTAGGGGGCTCTACGAGCAGTACTTC
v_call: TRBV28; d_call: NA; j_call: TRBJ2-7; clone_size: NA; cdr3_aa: CASSMNSPYEQYF; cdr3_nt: TGTGCCAGCAGCATGAACAGCCCCTACGAGCAGTACTTC
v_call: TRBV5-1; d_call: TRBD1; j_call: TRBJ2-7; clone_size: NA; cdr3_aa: CASRSGQGNYEQYF; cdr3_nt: TGCGCCAGCAGATCGGGACAGGGGAACTACGAGCAGTACTTC
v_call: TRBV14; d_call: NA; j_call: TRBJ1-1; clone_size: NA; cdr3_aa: CASSQVGRDEAFF; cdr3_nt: TGTGCCAGCAGCCAAGTGGGGAGAGATGAAGCTTTCTTT
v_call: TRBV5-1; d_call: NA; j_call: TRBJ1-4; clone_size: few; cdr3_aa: CASSLVSQNEKLFF; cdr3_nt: TGCGCCAGCAGCTTGGTGTCCCAGAATGAAAAACTGTTTTTT
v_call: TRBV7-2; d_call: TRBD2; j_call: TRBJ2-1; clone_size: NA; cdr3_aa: CASSSRTSGSDAYNEQFF; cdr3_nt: TGTGCCAGCAGCTCACGGACTAGCGGGAGTGACGCCTACAATGAGCAGTTCTTC
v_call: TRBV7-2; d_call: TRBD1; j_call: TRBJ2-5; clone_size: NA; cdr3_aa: CASSVTGFGETQYF; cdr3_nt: TGTGCCAGCAGCGTGACAGGGTTCGGGGAGACCCAGTACTTC
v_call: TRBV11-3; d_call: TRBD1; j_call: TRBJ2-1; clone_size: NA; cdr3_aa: CASSSPGQGHNEQFF; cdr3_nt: TGTGCCAGCAGCTCCCCCGGACAGGGTCACAATGAGCAGTTCTTC